This TCR beta chain was documented in a study of response to subunit inactivated influenza vaccine. General observations from the study: Authors suggested each seasonal flu vaccination may recruit only limited numbers of new T cells.

Germline CDR1 MNHEY, CDR2 SVGAGI. This CDR3 has 15 residues. V gave up 2 bases and J gave up 3 bases, with 11 bases separating them. This clonotype was recorded many times. Its antigen is undetermined. MiXCR was run by TCRdb on the RT-PCR reads, yielding one entry per CDR3 protein. The data hold 530,000 or so distinct CDR3 sequences, with roughly 15% observed a single time. The TCR originated in a man aged 45-65 years who received an inactivated influenza vaccine. Specimen: PBMCs from blood, collected approximately 13 days after vaccination. The rearrangement links TRBV6-5 to TRBJ1-5, with unresolved D. DNA for the CDR3: TGTGCCAGCAGTTACGGGTGGTCCAACAATCAGCCCCAGCATTTT. Its translation: CASSYGWSNNQPQHF.